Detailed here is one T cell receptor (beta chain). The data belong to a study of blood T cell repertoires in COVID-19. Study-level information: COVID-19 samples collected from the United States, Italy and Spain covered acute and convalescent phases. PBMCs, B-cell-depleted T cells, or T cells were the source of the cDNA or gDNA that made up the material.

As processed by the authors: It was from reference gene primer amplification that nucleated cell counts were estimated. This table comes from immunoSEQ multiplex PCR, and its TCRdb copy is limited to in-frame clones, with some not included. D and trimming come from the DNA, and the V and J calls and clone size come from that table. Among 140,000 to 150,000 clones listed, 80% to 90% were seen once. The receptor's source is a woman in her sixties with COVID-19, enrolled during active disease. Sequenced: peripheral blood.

In DNA form, the CDR3 reads TGCGCCAGCAGCCAAGAGAACAGGGACCCCTTAACCGGGGAGCTGTTTTTT. Translating gives CASSQENRDPLTGELFF. This chain joins TRBV4-1 and TRBJ2-2; a possible D gene is TRBD1 (6 bases). This CDR3 region has 17 residues. V was pared by 0 bases and J by 5 bases, with 16 bases between. Germline CDR1 is MGHRA and CDR2 is YSYEKL.